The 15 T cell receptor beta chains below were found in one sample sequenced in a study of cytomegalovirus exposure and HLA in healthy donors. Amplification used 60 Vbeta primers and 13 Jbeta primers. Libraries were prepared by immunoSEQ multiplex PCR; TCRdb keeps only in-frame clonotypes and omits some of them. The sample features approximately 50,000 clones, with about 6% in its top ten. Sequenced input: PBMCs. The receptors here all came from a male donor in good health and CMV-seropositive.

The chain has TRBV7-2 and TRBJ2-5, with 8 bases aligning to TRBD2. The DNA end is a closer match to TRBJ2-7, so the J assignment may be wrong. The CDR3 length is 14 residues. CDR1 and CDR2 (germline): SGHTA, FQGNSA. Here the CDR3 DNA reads TGTGCCAGCAGCTCCGGGGGGGGACTCTACGAGCAGTACTTC. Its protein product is CASSSGGGLYEQYF.

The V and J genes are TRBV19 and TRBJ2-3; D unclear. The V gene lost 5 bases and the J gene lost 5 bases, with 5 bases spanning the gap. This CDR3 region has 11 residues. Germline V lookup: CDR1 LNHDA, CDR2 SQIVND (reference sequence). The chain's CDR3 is CASSAGDTQYF. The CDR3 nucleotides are TGTGCCAGTAGTGCCGGAGATACGCAGTATTTT. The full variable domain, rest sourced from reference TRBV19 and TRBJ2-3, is DGGITQSPKYLFRKEGQNVTLSCEQNLNHDAMYWYRQDPGQGLRLIYYSQIVNDFQKGDIAEGYSVSREKKESFPLTVTSAQKNPTAFYLCASSAGDTQYFGPGTRLTVL.

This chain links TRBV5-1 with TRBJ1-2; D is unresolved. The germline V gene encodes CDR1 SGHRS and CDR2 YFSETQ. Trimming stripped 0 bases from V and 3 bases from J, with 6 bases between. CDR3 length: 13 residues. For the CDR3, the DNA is TGCGCCAGCAGCTTGGGGAGTGACTATGGCTACACCTTC. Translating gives CASSLGSDYGYTF.

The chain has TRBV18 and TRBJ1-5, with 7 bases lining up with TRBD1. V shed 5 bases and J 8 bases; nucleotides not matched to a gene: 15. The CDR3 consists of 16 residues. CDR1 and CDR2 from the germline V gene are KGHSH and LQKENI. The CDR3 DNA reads TGTGCCAGCTCAGCAAATGAACAGGGGCCGCCTGAGCCCCAGCATTTT. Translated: CASSANEQGPPEPQHF.

CDR3 protein: CASSLGVRGQDTENYEQYF. The CDR3 region has the DNA TGTGCCAGCAGCTTAGGGGTCCGGGGACAGGATACCGAAAATTACGAGCAGTACTTC. The rearrangement uses TRBV7-8 and TRBJ2-7; 8 nucleotides match TRBD1. CDR1 and CDR2 (germline): SGHVS, FQNEAQ. The CDR3 spans 19 residues. V shed 1 base and J 4 bases; nucleotides not matched to a gene: 18.

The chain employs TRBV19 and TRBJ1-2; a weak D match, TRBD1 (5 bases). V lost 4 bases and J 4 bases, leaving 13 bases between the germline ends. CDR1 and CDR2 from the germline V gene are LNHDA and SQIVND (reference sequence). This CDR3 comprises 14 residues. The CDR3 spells CASSTQDTIYGYTF. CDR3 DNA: TGTGCCAGTAGTACGCAGGACACCATCTATGGCTACACCTTC.

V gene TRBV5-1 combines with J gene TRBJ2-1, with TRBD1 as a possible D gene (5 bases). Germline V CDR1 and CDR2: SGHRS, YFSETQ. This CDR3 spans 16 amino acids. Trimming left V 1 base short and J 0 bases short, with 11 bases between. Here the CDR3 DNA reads TGCGCCAGCAGCTTGACGACAGCTAGCTCCTACAATGAGCAGTTCTTC. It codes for CASSLTTASSYNEQFF.

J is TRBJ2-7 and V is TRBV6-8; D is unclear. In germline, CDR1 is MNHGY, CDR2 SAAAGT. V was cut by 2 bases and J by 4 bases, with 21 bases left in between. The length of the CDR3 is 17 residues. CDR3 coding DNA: TGTGCCAGCAGTTACGGGCGTACCGATGCCCTACGATACGAGCAGTACTTC. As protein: CASSYGRTDALRYEQYF.

Here the CDR3 reads CSVDGTDSYNEQFF. CDR3 nucleotides: TGCAGCGTTGACGGGACAGATTCCTACAATGAGCAGTTCTTC. The chain links TRBV29-1 to TRBJ2-1, with 7 nucleotides matching TRBD1. Germline assignment: CDR1 SQVTM and CDR2 ANQGSEA. There are 14 residues in the CDR3. Trimming cost V 3 bases and J 1 base; bases outside gene matches: 3.

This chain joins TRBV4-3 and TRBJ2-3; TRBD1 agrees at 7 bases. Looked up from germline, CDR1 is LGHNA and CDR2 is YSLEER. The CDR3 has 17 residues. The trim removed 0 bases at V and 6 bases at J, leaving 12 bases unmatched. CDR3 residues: CASSQDLGGSPADTQYF. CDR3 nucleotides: TGCGCCAGCAGCCAAGACTTAGGGGGCAGTCCGGCCGATACGCAGTATTTT.

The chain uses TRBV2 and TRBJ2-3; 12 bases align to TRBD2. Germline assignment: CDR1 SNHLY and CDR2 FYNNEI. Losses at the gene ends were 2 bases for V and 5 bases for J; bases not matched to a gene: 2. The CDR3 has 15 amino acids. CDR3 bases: TGTGCCAGCAGTGAACCGACTAGCGGGGGAGATACGCAGTATTTT. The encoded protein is CASSEPTSGGDTQYF.

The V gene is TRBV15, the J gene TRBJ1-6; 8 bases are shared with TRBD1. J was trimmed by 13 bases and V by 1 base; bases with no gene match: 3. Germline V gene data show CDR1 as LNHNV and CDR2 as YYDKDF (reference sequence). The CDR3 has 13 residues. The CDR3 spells CATSRGTGFPLHF. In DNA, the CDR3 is TGTGCCACCAGCAGAGGGACAGGGTTCCCCCTCCACTTT. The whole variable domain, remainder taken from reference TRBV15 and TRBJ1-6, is DAMVIQNPRYQVTQFGKPVTLSCSQTLNHNVMYWYQQKSSQAPKLLFHYYDKDFNNEADTPDNFQSRRPNTSFCFLDIRSPGLGDTAMYLCATSRGTGFPLHFGNGTRLTVT.

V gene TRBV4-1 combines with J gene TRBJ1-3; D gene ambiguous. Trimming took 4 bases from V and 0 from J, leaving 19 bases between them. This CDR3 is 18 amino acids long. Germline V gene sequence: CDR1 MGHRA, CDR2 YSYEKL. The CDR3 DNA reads TGCGCCAGCAGCCGGTCCGGGATCCCCATCCTCTCTGGAAACACCATATATTTT. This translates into CASSRSGIPILSGNTIYF.

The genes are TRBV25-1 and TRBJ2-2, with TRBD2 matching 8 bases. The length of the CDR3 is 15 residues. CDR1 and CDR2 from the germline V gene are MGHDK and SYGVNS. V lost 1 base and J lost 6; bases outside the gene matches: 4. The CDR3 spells CASSEFGGASGELFF. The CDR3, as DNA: TGTGCCAGCAGTGAATTCGGGGGGGCGTCCGGGGAGCTGTTTTTT.

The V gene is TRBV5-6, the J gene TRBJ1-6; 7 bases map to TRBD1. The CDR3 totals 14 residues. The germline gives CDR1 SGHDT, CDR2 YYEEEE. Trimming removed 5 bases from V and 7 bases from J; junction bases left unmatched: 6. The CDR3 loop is CASRQTGENSPLHF. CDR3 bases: TGTGCCAGCAGGCAAACAGGGGAAAATTCACCCCTCCACTTT.